This T cell receptor (beta chain) was profiled in a study of blood T cell repertoires in COVID-19. Whole-study context: COVID-19 samples collected from the United States, Italy and Spain covered acute and convalescent phases. In each case, the material was cDNA or gDNA derived from T cells, B-cell-depleted T cells, or PBMCs.

In the source study's methods: Scientists estimated how many nucleated cells there were by amplifying reference gene primers. The protocol was immunoSEQ multiplex PCR, while the TCRdb copy is restricted to in-frame clones and leaves out a portion. Clone size and the V and J calls come from that table; the DNA yielded D and trimming. The sample comprises fewer than 150,000 clones, approximately 80% of which are singletons, and over 7.5% rests with the top ten. CDR1 and CDR2 (germline): SGHTA, FQGTGA. V was pared by 5 bases and J by 2 bases, with 7 bases between. The CDR3 has 13 amino acids. The source is a woman older than 75 in a cohort sampled during active or convalescent COVID-19. This chain connects TRBV7-3 to TRBJ2-1; D ambiguous. Sample: peripheral blood. CDR3 amino acids: CASSPQPYNEQFF. The CDR3 nucleotides read TGTGCCAGCAGCCCACAACCCTACAATGAGCAGTTCTTC.